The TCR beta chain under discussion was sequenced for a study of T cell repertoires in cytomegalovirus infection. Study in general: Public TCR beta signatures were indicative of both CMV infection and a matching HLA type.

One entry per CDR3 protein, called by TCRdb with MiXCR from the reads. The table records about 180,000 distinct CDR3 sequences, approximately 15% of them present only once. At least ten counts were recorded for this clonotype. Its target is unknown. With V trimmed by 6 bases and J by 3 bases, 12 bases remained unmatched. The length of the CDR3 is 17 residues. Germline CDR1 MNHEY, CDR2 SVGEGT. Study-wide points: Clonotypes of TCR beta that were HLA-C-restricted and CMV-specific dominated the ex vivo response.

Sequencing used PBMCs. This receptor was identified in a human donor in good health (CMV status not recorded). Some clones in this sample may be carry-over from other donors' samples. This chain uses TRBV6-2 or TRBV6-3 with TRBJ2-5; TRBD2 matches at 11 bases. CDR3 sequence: CASRKGPSGRWEETQYF. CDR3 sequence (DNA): TGTGCCAGCAGGAAGGGGCCTAGCGGGAGGTGGGAAGAGACCCAGTACTTC.